This T cell receptor (beta chain) originates from a study of blood T cell repertoires in COVID-19. Whole-study context: PBMCs, B-cell-depleted T cells, or T cells provided the cDNA or gDNA that made up the material.

Study processing details: Nucleated cell number was recorded as an estimate derived from reference gene primer amplification. TCRdb keeps only in-frame clones here, not all; method: immunoSEQ multiplex PCR. That table supplies the V and J calls and clone size; D and trimming were determined from the DNA. Here the sample spans 40,000 or so clones, around 70% being singletons. The CDR3 consists of 18 residues. Germline CDR1 reads LNHDA; CDR2 reads SQIVND (reference sequence). V dropped 5 bases and J dropped 2 bases, with 21 bases sitting between them. This clone is labeled as medium-sized (0.01 to 0.1%).

Sequencing was done on a sample of peripheral blood. The rearrangement joins TRBV19 to TRBJ2-2; perhaps TRBD2 as D (5 bases). This sequence originates from a man between 65 and 85 years old with COVID-19, enrolled during active disease. CDR3 coding DNA: TGTGCCAGTAGTCGATACCTCCCAGCGGTAGCTAACACCGGGGAGCTGTTTTTT. Translating gives CASSRYLPAVANTGELFF.